This T cell receptor beta chain was sequenced for a study of cytomegalovirus exposure and HLA in healthy donors (dated 2017 in TCRdb). Background for the entire study: A later analysis indicated that the 130 or so validation repertoires were generated on the platform also employed for the 600 to 750 repertoires of the first cohort. The aim of the study was to test whether cataloging public T cell receptors could identify signatures of past pathogen exposure. High-throughput TCR immunosequencing, statistical association of individual TCRs with disease status, and machine learning were combined to predict cytomegalovirus infection status. In addition to the first cohort of around 670 subjects, a separate validation cohort of approximately 120 different subjects was used.

Separate from the roughly 650-subject first cohort, the validation cohort of some 130 subjects was the group to which the donors belonged. Points the paper makes about the study in general: A total of around 150 TCR beta chains were listed by the study as associated with cytomegalovirus. Of the cluster scores, around 95% were above 0 in a later analysis, which found that TCRs clustered in the first cohort also tended to co-occur in the 95 to 150 validation repertoires. The authors suggested that the approach could potentially be extended to other disease states and immunological phenotypes. All 120 or so repertoires were used to score co-occurrence in the validation cohort in a later analysis, because that analysis had no HLA typing for the cohort. Most TCR sequences were observed very rarely across donors, whereas some public TCRs were present in many individuals. A few of the identified cytomegalovirus-associated TCR beta chains were confirmed in vitro to be specific for cytomegalovirus antigens. The classifier was reported to diagnose cytomegalovirus status with high specificity and sensitivity in both the original cohort and the validation cohort.

Libraries were prepared through the immunoSEQ multiplex PCR assay. The source study handled its data this way. A statistical classification framework was built for diagnosing cytomegalovirus status from the catalog of TCR beta chain sequences. TCRdb carries this immuneACCESS record with in-frame sequences only. Its versions omit some clonotypes, under half of them owing to an unresolved V gene in the studies checked, with the rest unexplained. D and trimming come from the DNA, and the V and J calls and clone size come from that table. Across this sample there are 140,000 or so clones, with 89% seen only once. Around 9% of the sample is taken by the ten largest. This clone showed up just once. What this receptor recognizes is not known. Base qualities are missing; no much larger clone stands one base away. The material sequenced was PBMCs. This clonotype originated in a woman in her late teens or twenties in good health and CMV-seropositive.

The DNA sequence reads TGTGCCAGCAGTAGCTCCGGGACAGGGCGGAACGGGGAGCTGTTTTTT. It translates to CASSSSGTGRNGELFF. The chain uses TRBV25-1 and TRBJ2-2, with 9 middle bases fitting TRBD1. Taken from the germline V gene, the CDR1 and CDR2 loops are MGHDK and SYGVNS. Germline trimming: 5 bases from V, 7 bases from J; junction bases outside gene matches: 11. From the cysteine up to the phenylalanine, the CDR3 has a length of 16 residues. The read is trimmed to its CDR3 DNA, 48 bases read in frame from base 1.